The 20 T cell receptor beta chains below all came from one sample that was sequenced in a study of cytomegalovirus exposure and HLA in healthy donors. A multiplex PCR was run with 60 Vbeta primers and 13 Jbeta primers. The data were produced by immunoSEQ multiplex PCR, yet TCRdb's version contains in-frame clones alone and is incomplete. The sample includes about 160,000 clones, under 90% seen only once; the top ten take around 4.3%. The sample comprised PBMCs. These receptors originate from a man aged 30 to 45 in good health and CMV-seronegative.

Only a few counts were recorded for this clone. V and J are TRBV5-6 and TRBJ1-1; perhaps TRBD1 as D (6 bases). The germline V and J ends were trimmed by 5 bases and 3 bases, with 17 bases remaining between them. The CDR3 length is 15 residues. Germline V lookup: CDR1 SGHDT, CDR2 YYEEEE. The chain's CDR3 is CASSTGHLEDTEAFF. The CDR3 DNA follows: TGTGCCAGCAGTACGGGACACCTCGAGGACACTGAAGCTTTCTTT.

The CDR3 region has the DNA TGTGCCAGCAGCCCCGAGTTTGAGCAGTACTTC. Translating gives CASSPEFEQYF. The chain combines TRBV7-8 with TRBJ2-7; D call uncertain. Trimming shortened V by 5 bases and J by 7 bases, and 9 bases separated the two germline ends. The CDR3 extends over 11 amino acids. Germline assignment: CDR1 SGHVS and CDR2 FQNEAQ.

The chain combines TRBV10-3 with TRBJ1-1; 7 positions agree with TRBD1. The CDR3 runs to 17 residues. With 2 bases clipped from V and 7 bases from J, the junction kept 16 bases outside the gene matches. Germline assignment: CDR1 ENHRY and CDR2 SYGVKD. The CDR3, as DNA: TGTGCCATCAGTGAGCTCGGACAGGTTCCCGGCGTGGATGAAGCTTTCTTT. This gives the protein CAISELGQVPGVDEAFF.

The rearrangement links TRBV30 to TRBJ2-3, with 8 bases that match TRBD1. The CDR3 totals 16 residues. Looked up from germline, CDR1 is GTSNPN and CDR2 is SVGIG (reference sequence). The V segment lost 2 bases and the J segment 3 bases; nucleotides outside the gene matches: 10. The CDR3 coding sequence is TGTGCCTGGAGTTGGGGCGGGGACAGGAGGACAGATACGCAGTATTTT. Its protein is CAWSWGGDRRTDTQYF.

This clone was counted once. The V gene is TRBV7-4, the J gene TRBJ1-5; TRBD1 might be the D (5 bases). The germline V and J ends were trimmed by 0 bases and 1 base, with 10 bases remaining between them. This CDR3 is built from 16 residues. Germline CDR1 reads SGHVT; CDR2 reads SQSDAQ. DNA of the CDR3: TGTGCCAGCAGCTTAGCGAGGCCAGGGAGCAATCAGCCCCAGCATTTT. This encodes CASSLARPGSNQPQHF.

The chain couples TRBV7-3 to TRBJ2-1; the match to TRBD1 covers 7 bases. Per the germline V gene, CDR1 is SGHTA and CDR2 is FQGTGA. The CDR3 loop spans 16 amino acids. With 2 bases clipped from V and 2 bases from J, the junction kept 6 bases outside the gene matches. CDR3 in DNA: TGTGCCAGCAGCTTACTAGGCAGGGGGACCTACAATGAGCAGTTCTTC. Translation gives CASSLLGRGTYNEQFF.

The chain joins TRBV29-1 to TRBJ2-2, with 11 nucleotides matching TRBD2. Germline V CDR1 and CDR2: SQVTM, ANQGSEA. The V and J ends lost 5 bases and 4 bases, in that order; junction bases with no gene match: 9. The CDR3 is 16 amino acids. CDR3 nucleotides: TGCAGCGTTCCAAGACTAGCGGGGCCCGGCACCGGGGAGCTGTTTTTT. It is translated as CSVPRLAGPGTGELFF.

The chain joins TRBV7-2 to TRBJ2-1, with 14 nucleotides matching TRBD2. This CDR3 is built from 14 residues. Trimming cost V 5 bases and J 14 bases; bases outside gene matches: 8. Germline V lookup: CDR1 SGHTA, CDR2 FQGNSA. CDR3 protein: CASSNRLAGGQEFF. The CDR3 DNA is TGTGCCAGCAGCAACAGACTAGCGGGGGGGCAGGAGTTCTTC.

V usage is TRBV6-5 and J usage is TRBJ2-5; TRBD1 is a possible D gene (5 bases). V was pared by 6 bases and J by 4 bases, with 15 bases between. The CDR3 covers 14 residues. The germline CDR1 and CDR2 sequences are MNHEY and SVGAGI. CDR3 sequence: CASRPDRTLETQYF. The CDR3, as DNA: TGTGCCAGCAGGCCCGACAGAACCTTAGAGACCCAGTACTTC.

The chain has TRBV10-3 and TRBJ1-2; TRBD1 aligns across 7 bases. J lost 3 bases, V lost 10 bases, and 8 bases had no gene match. CDR3 length equals 13 residues. The germline V gene encodes CDR1 ENHRY and CDR2 SYGVKD. The CDR3 protein is CATRQGEDYGYTF. The DNA of the CDR3 is TGTGCCACCCGACAGGGCGAAGACTATGGCTACACCTTC.

This clone was counted once. CDR3 protein: CASSLGMGAYEQYF. The CDR3 DNA reads as TGCGCCAGCAGCCTGGGGATGGGAGCCTACGAGCAGTACTTC. V and J are TRBV4-3 and TRBJ2-7, with D possibly being TRBD2 (5 bases). Looked up from germline, CDR1 is LGHNA and CDR2 is YSLEER. Trimming cost V 4 bases and J 2 bases, with 12 bases left between them. CDR3 length: 14 amino acids.

This clone was seen only a few times. A junction end diverges from the germline sequence, so it may reflect a read error. The chain employs TRBV7-2 and TRBJ2-7; D remains ambiguous. Germline V lookup: CDR1 SGHTA, CDR2 FQGNSA. The CDR3 contains 13 residues. CDR3 coding DNA: TGTGCCAGCAGCTTATCCCGGTCCTTCGAGCAGTACTTC. Encoded protein: CASSLSRSFEQYF.

This clone was seen more than once but under ten times. V usage is TRBV2 and J usage is TRBJ2-5; tentative D call: TRBD2 (6 bases). Trimming stripped 8 bases from V and 5 bases from J, with 12 bases between. The germline gives CDR1 SNHLY, CDR2 FYNNEI. The CDR3 covers 12 residues. CDR3 nucleotide sequence: TGTGCCAGCGGAGGGGCATACGAGACCCAGTACTTC. This codes for CASGGAYETQYF. The full variable domain, completed using reference TRBV2 and TRBJ2-5, is EPEVTQTPSHQVTQMGQEVILRCVPISNHLYFYWYRQILGQKVEFLVSFYNNEISEKSEIFDDQFSVERPDGSNFTLKIRSTKLEDSAMYFCASGGAYETQYFGPGTRLLVL.

In its sample, this clone was seen once. The CDR3 region is CASSPGTGNTGELFF. CDR3 in DNA: TGTGCCAGCAGCCCCGGGACAGGGAACACCGGGGAGCTGTTTTTT. The genes are TRBV11-3 and TRBJ2-2, with 8 bases that match TRBD1. V shed 5 bases, J shed 1 base, and the junction held 3 bases outside the gene matches. The CDR3 has 15 amino acids. CDR1 and CDR2 (germline): SGHNT, YENEEA. The full variable domain, its missing parts supplied by reference TRBV11-3 and TRBJ2-2, is EAGVVQSPRYKIIEKKQPVAFWCNPISGHNTLYWYLQNLGQGPELLIRYENEEAVDDSQLPKDRFSAERLKGVDSTLKIQPAELGDSAVYLCASSPGTGNTGELFFGEGSRLTVL.

This sequence joins TRBV10-3 and TRBJ2-1; D perhaps matches TRBD2 (6 bases). This CDR3 has 13 amino acids. With 10 bases removed from V and 8 bases from J, the gap between germline ends came to 18 bases. Germline CDR1 and CDR2: ENHRY and SYGVKD. CDR3 nucleotide sequence: TGTGCCACCACCGAGACTAGAGACGATGAGCAGTTCTTC. Its protein is CATTETRDDEQFF.

This chain connects TRBV27 to TRBJ2-3; D is uncertain. The V gene's germline CDR1 is MNHEY and CDR2 SMNVEV (reference sequence). The ends were cut back, 5 bases at V and 2 bases at J, with 11 bases in the middle. There are 14 residues in the CDR3. CDR3: CASSLLIATDTQYF. The CDR3 nucleotides read TGTGCCAGCAGTCTGCTTATAGCCACAGATACGCAGTATTTT.

The V call is TRBV7-2, the J call TRBJ2-3; 10 bases align to TRBD2. J lost 1 base, V lost 0 bases, and 1 base had no gene match. From germline, CDR1 is SGHTA and CDR2 FQGNSA. The CDR3 is 16 residues long. CDR3 bases: TGTGCCAGCAGCTTAGCGAGCGGGGGGGGCACAGATACGCAGTATTTT. Translation gives CASSLASGGGTDTQYF.

This clone was found a few times. The V gene is TRBV30, the J gene TRBJ1-1; D not resolved. This CDR3 spans 14 amino acids. V lost 0 bases and J 5 bases, leaving 13 bases between the germline ends. Germline V lookup: CDR1 GTSNPN, CDR2 SVGIG (reference sequence). CDR3 protein: CAWSVGGGGTEAFF. CDR3 in DNA: TGTGCCTGGAGTGTTGGCGGCGGCGGGACTGAAGCTTTCTTT.

This clone turned up a few times. The chain has TRBV5-1 and TRBJ2-1, with D unclear. CDR1 SGHRS and CDR2 YFSETQ come from the germline V gene. The CDR3 runs 15 residues. The V end was cut by 0 bases, the J end by 4 bases, with 11 bases between. DNA of the CDR3: TGCGCCAGCAGCTTGGTCACGGGTTGGTACAATGAGCAGTTCTTC. Translating gives CASSLVTGWYNEQFF.

The V and J genes are TRBV5-4 and TRBJ2-3; 12 bases agree with TRBD2. CDR1 is SGHNT and CDR2 is YYREEE in the germline V gene (reference sequence). The CDR3 contains 14 residues. V trimming: 4 bases; J trimming: 6 bases; junction bases outside the gene matches: 3. This CDR3 reads CASSPGLAGDTQYF. The CDR3 region has the DNA TGTGCCAGCAGCCCCGGACTAGCGGGGGATACGCAGTATTTT. Supplemented by reference TRBV5-4 and TRBJ2-3, the full variable domain reads ETGVTQSPTHLIKTRGQQVTLRCSSQSGHNTVSWYQQALGQGPQFIFQYYREEENGRGNFPPRFSGLQFPNYSSELNVNALELDDSALYLCASSPGLAGDTQYFGPGTRLTVL.